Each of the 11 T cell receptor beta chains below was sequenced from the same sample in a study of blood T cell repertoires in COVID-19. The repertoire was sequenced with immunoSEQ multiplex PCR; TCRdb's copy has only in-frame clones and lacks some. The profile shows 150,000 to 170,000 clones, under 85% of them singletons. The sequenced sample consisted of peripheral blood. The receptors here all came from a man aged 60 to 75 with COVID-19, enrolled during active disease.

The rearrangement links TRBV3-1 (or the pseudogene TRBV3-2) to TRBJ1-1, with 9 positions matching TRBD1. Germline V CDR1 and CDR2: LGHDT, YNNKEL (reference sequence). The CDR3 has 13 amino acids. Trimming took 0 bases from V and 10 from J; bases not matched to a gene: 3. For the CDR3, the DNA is TGTGCCAGCAGCCAAGATGAGGGACAGGGAGCTTTCTTT. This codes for CASSQDEGQGAFF.

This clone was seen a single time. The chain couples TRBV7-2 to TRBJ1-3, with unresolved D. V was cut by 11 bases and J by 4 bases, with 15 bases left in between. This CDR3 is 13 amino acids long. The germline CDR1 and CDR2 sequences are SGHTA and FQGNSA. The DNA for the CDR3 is TGTGCCGGCGGGGTTGATCGAGGAAACACCATATATTTT. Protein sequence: CAGGVDRGNTIYF. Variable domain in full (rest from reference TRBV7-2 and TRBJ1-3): GAGVSQSPSNKVTEKGKDVELRCDPISGHTALYWYRQSLGQGLEFLIYFQGNSAPDKSGLPSDRFSAERTGGSVSTLTIQRTQQEDSAVYLCAGGVDRGNTIYFGEGSWLTVV.

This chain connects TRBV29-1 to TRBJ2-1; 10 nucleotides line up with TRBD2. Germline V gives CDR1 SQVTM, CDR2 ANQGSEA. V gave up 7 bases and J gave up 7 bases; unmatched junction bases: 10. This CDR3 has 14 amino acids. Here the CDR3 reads CSGSGRAWGNEQFF. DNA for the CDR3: TGCAGCGGCAGCGGGAGGGCTTGGGGTAATGAGCAGTTCTTC.

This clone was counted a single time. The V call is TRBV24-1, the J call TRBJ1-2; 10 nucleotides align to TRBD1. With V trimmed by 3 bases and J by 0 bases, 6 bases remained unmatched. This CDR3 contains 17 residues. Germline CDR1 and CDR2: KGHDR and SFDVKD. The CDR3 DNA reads TGTGCCACCAGTGATCCCGGACAGGGGGGAACTAACTATGGCTACACCTTC. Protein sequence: CATSDPGQGGTNYGYTF.

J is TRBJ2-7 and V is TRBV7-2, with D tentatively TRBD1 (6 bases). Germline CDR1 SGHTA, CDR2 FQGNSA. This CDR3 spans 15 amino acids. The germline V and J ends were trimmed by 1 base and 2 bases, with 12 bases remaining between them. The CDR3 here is CASSLGQAVAYEQYF. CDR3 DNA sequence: TGTGCCAGCAGCTTAGGACAGGCTGTAGCCTACGAGCAGTACTTC.

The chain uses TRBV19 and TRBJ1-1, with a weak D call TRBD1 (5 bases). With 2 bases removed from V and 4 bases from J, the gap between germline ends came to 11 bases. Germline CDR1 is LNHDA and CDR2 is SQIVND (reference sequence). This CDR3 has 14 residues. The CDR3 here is CASSIQGPRTEAFF. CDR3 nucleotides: TGTGCCAGTAGTATACAGGGTCCGCGCACTGAAGCTTTCTTT.

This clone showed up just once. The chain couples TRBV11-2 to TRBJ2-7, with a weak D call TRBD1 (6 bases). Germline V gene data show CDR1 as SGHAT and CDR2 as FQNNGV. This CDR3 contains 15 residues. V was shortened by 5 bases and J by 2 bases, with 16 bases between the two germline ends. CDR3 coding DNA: TGTGCCAGCAGCCCTCTGACAGGCATTGCCTACGAGCAGTACTTC. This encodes CASSPLTGIAYEQYF.

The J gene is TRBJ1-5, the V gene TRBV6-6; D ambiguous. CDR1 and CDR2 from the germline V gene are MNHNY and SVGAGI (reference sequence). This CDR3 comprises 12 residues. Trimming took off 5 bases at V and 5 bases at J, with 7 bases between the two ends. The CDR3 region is CASSSLDQPQHF. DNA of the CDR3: TGTGCCAGCAGTAGCCTAGATCAGCCCCAGCATTTT.

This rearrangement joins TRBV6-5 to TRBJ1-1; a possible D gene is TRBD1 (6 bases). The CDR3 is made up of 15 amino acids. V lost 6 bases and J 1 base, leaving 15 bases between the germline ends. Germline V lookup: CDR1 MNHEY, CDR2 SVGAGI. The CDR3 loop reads CASSLRGHRNTEAFF. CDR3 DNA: TGTGCCAGCAGCCTGCGGGGGCACCGGAACACTGAAGCTTTCTTT.

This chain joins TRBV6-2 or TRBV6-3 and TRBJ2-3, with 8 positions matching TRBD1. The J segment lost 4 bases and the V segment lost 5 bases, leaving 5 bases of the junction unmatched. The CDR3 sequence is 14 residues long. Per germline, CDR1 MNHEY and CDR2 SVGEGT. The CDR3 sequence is CASSLGQGPDTQYF. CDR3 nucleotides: TGTGCCAGCAGTCTAGGACAGGGCCCAGATACGCAGTATTTT.

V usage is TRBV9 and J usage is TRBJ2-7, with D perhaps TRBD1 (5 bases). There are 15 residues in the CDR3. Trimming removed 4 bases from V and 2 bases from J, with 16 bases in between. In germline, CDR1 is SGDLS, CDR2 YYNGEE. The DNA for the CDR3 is TGTGCCAGCAGCCCCAGCCTAGGACACACCTACGAGCAGTACTTC. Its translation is CASSPSLGHTYEQYF.